A single T cell receptor beta chain is shown here with its context. There is no known antigen for this receptor. Per-base quality was not reported, and no clone a single base away is much larger than it. Libraries were constructed by the immunoSEQ multiplex PCR assay. The multiplex PCR relied on a mix of 60 forward primers for TCR Vbeta segments and 13 reverse primers for TCR Jbeta segments. The CDR3 region of rearranged TCR beta genes was amplified from genomic DNA with a multiplex PCR assay. Amplified TCR beta libraries were sequenced as 87-base-pair reads on the Illumina HiSeq System. The paper's processing steps were these. Across the 600 to 700 repertoires, a later analysis counted some 81 million unique TCR beta chains, approximately 10 million of which were shared by at least two donors. A nearest-neighbor algorithm error-corrected the raw reads and collapsed the reads into unique sequences, merging closely related sequences to remove PCR and sequencing errors. Alignment of CDR3 sequences to IMGT reference sequences was used to assign V, D and J gene segments. For a sequence to be retained, at least a six-nucleotide match to both a V gene segment and a J gene segment was required. A rearrangement counted as productive if the CDR3 had no stop codons and remained in frame with V and J, and every other rearrangement counted as non-productive. CDR3 was defined according to IMGT convention as the region running from the second conserved V-encoded cysteine to the conserved J-encoded phenylalanine. The earlier analysis of roughly 590 of the donors excluded any sequence lacking an unambiguous match to a single V gene segment. An earlier analysis of a few hundred of the donors classified V segments as functional when productive rearrangements were above 56.7% and as segregating when the standard deviation between donors was above 5%. To diagnose cytomegalovirus status from the catalog of TCR beta chain sequences, a statistical classification framework was built. A later analysis assigned V and J genes by comparing TCR nucleotide sequences with IMGT/GENE-DB human TR gene sequences. Using the TCRdist pipeline, a later analysis assigned CDR3 sequences along with most-parsimonious VDJ recombination scenarios. In a later analysis, every TCR beta chain was defined by the combination of its CDR3 amino acid sequence and its V-gene family, and reads without a unique V-gene family were dropped. As a way to deal with suspected cross-contamination and a sequencing artifact, a later analysis dropped roughly 620 nucleotide sequences that were highly shared and had low generation probability. In a later analysis, a clonal expansion index for each public chain was calculated from normalized within-repertoire ranks of inferred template counts. Generation probabilities in a later analysis came from a VDJ recombination model fitted to out-of-frame rearrangements, and those results were checked against IGoR. In a later analysis, TCR-TCR, TCR-HLA and TCR-CMV co-occurrence was scored with hypergeometric tests, and a repertoire-size bias correction was applied to TCR pairs. A later analysis estimated false discovery rates by permuting HLA or CMV assignments 20 times. A later analysis grouped co-occurring TCRs with DBSCAN, adding TCRdist sequence similarity when clustering within HLA-allele-positive subsets. Co-occurrence clustering excluded repertoires with fewer than 30,000 or more than 120,000 public chains, plus five with anomalous nucleotide sharing. In its TCRdb copy, this immuneACCESS table keeps in-frame sequences only and misses some clones. Where compared with another copy, unresolved V genes explain less than half of these, and the others have no known cause. From that table come the V and J calls and clone size; the DNA was used to work out D and trimming. The sample has under 130,000 clones on record, roughly three quarters of them singletons. The leading ten clones occupy roughly 3.2% of the sample.

The CDR1 and CDR2 encoded by the germline V gene are SGHAT and FQNNGV. Reading from cysteine to phenylalanine, the CDR3 counts 15 amino acids. Only CDR3 DNA is held: 45 bases, read in frame from base 1. A distance of 13 bases separates the germline ends of V and J, which lose 5 bases and 0 bases respectively. This entry belongs to a study of cytomegalovirus exposure and HLA in healthy donors (dated 2017 in TCRdb). With regard to the full study: An earlier analysis of more than 550 of the donors reported 276 Gb of sequence data and 117 million unique TCR beta sequences obtained from approximately 180 million T cells. Approximately 300 gigabases of sequencing data and approximately 92 million unique TCR sequences made up an early release that covered 500 to 700 HLA-typed donors. Of the roughly 430 genotyped donors, 81% fell in the genetic ancestry cluster associated with self-reported Caucasian donors. The study aimed to test whether signatures of past pathogen exposure could be identified by cataloging public T cell receptors. Using immunosequencing, the study profiled T cell repertoires from about 620 subjects and related those repertoires to cytomegalovirus serostatus. In addition to the first cohort of approximately 670 subjects, a separate validation cohort of 120 different subjects was used. To predict cytomegalovirus infection status, the study combined high-throughput TCR immunosequencing, statistical association of individual TCRs with disease status, and machine learning. A later analysis re-analyzed previously published TCR beta repertoires from hundreds of donors and added high-resolution HLA genotyping to study TCR occurrence patterns. The later analysis used no new phenotypic data to find candidate immune exposures, relying instead on TCR beta sequences and their occurrence across donors. To decide whether each TCR beta V gene segment behaved as functional or pseudogenic, an earlier analysis of approximately 590 of the donors relied on high-throughput TCR beta sequencing. Alongside the repertoire data, information on donor age, sex, ethnicity and CMV serostatus was compiled. A later genetic analysis used genome-wide SNP genotypes for about 60% of the roughly 700 donors, treating that subset as a discovery cohort. All discovery cohort repertoires had been generated using a single sequencing platform. HLA typing included class I and class II loci at four-digit resolution. The number of donors typed differed by locus, with roughly 629-640 for A, B, C, DRB1 and DQB1, more than 500 for DQA1, 600 to 610 for DPA1, and under 490 for DPB1. Because of strong linkage in the cohort, roughly five DR-DQ haplotypes were treated as single units for association and clustering. Among 350 to 400 genotyped donors of the cohort, an average of approximately 250,000 unique TCR beta nucleotide sequences were sequenced per donor, 15% to 20% of them non-productive. Overall study results and their limits: Correlated functional status among segregating V segments might be attributable to linkage disequilibrium, but an unknown experimental factor could not be ruled out. Because the 87-base-pair reads could not distinguish some IMGT-functional V segments, including TRBV6-2 and TRBV6-3, those segments were excluded. In a later analysis, several top co-occurrence clusters were reported to appear linked to parvovirus B19, influenza, CMV and Epstein-Barr virus. In a later analysis, HLA-associated TCR beta chains showed more clonal expansion and lower generation probabilities than non-associated chains that were equally common. The authors suggested that the approach could potentially be extended to other disease states and immunological phenotypes. The presence/absence analyses assumed that sequencing depth was roughly uniform across donors, and that assumption may not be true. In both the original and validation cohorts, the classifier was reported to diagnose cytomegalovirus status with high specificity and sensitivity. According to a later analysis, TCR association rates differed among HLA loci, with DRB1 alleles showing the most associated TCRs and HLA-C alleles showing the fewest. For the cohort, immune exposure information was limited to CMV serostatus. A further reported finding was that TCR beta sequences accurately predicted the HLA-A and HLA-B alleles for most subjects in the first cohort. At a false discovery rate of 0.05, a later analysis linked some 18,000 TCR beta sequences to specific HLA alleles. A total of 164 TCR beta chains were listed by the study as associated with cytomegalovirus. Because HLA typing was unavailable for some donors at each locus, only the typed subset was used in association tests. Three of the identified cytomegalovirus-associated TCR beta chains were confirmed in vitro to be specific for cytomegalovirus antigens. In an earlier analysis of 587 of the donors, most TCR beta V segments appeared in productive rearrangements about 87% or about 30% of the time, broadly matching IMGT annotations. Most CMV-associated TCR beta chains appeared to be HLA-restricted in a later analysis, and the HLA associations seemed to be driven largely by CMV exposure. An association between a missense DCLRE1C variant and V-gene and J-gene trimming of TCR beta chains was found in a later genetic analysis and replicated in an independent cohort. Because counts were too low, fewer than 20 rarely observed V segments, including chromosome 9 orphons, were excluded from the earlier analysis of about 500 of the donors. Across donors, most TCR sequences were observed very rarely, whereas some public TCRs were present in many individuals. Strong co-occurrence of HLA alleles, especially DR and DQ, made assigning TCR associations to individual alleles difficult. The sequencing pipeline was judged likely to have produced a cluster of highly shared sequence variants as a technical artifact. Only TCR beta chains were sequenced in this cohort, and the absence of alpha or paired-chain data limited detectable features. According to a later genetic analysis, donors in an Asian-associated ancestry cluster had fewer N-insertions in productive TCRs than the approximately 630-donor mean.

The cohort comprised around 690 healthy bone marrow donors. At the time of sampling, all cohort members were nominally healthy, though unrecorded immune exposures were likely present. The donor was CMV seronegative and was included in the group of several hundred seronegative cohort members. Every donor gave a peripheral blood sample, and the peripheral blood mononuclear cells from that sample were used for TCR beta sequencing. The Qiagen DNeasy Blood Extraction Kit was used to extract genomic DNA from the blood cell samples. This TCR was recovered from a young man in good health and CMV-seronegative. Sequenced sample: PBMCs. The chain is made from TRBV11-2 and TRBJ1-2; perhaps TRBD1 is the D gene, with 5 bases matching. The DNA sequence is TGTGCCAGCAGCCCCGACAGCCATCCTAACTATGGCTACACCTTC. Its translation reads: CASSPDSHPNYGYTF.